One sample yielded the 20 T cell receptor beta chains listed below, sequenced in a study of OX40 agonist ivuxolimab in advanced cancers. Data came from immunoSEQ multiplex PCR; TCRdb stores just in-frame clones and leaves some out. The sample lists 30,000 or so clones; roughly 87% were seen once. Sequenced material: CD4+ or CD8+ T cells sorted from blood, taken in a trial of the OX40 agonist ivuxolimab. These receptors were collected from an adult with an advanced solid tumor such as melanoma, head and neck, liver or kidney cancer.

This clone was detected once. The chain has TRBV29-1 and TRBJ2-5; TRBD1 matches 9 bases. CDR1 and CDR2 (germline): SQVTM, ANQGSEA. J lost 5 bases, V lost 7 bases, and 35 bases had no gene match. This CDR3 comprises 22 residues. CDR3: CSAEGWWEEGMGDREWEETQYF. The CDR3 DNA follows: TGCAGCGCCGAAGGGTGGTGGGAAGAGGGAATGGGGGACAGGGAATGGGAGGAGACCCAGTACTTC.

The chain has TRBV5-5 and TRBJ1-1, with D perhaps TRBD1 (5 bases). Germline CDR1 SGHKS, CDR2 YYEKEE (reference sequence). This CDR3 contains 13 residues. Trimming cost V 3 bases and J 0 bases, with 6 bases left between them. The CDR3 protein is CASSWGLNTEAFF. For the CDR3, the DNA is TGTGCCAGCAGCTGGGGACTGAACACTGAAGCTTTCTTT.

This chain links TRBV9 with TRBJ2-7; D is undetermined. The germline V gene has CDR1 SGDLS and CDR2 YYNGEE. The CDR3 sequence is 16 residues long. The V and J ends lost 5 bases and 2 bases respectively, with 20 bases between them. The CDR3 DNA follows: TGTGCCAGCAGTACTGGATCCCCACCGCCAACCTACGAGCAGTACTTC. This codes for CASSTGSPPPTYEQYF.

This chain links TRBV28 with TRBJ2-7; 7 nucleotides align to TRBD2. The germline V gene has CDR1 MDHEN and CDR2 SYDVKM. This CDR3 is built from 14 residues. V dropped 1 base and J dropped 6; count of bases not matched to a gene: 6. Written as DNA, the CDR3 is TGTGCCAGCAGTTTATCGGGGTCGGGGGGCGAGCAGTACTTC. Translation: CASSLSGSGGEQYF.

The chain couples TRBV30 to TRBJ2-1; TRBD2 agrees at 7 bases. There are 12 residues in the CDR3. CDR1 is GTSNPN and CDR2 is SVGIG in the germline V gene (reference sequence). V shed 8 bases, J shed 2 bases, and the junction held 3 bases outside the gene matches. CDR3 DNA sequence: TGTGCCGGGCGGGAGACCTACAATGAGCAGTTCTTC. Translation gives CAGRETYNEQFF.

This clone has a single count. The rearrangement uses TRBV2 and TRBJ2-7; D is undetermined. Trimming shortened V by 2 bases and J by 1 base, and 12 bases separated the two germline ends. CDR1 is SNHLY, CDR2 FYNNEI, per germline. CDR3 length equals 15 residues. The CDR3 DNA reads TGTGCCAGCAGTGAAATCCGGTTCTGGTCCTACGAGCAGTACTTC. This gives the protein CASSEIRFWSYEQYF.

The CDR3, as DNA: TGTGCCAGCAGTTTAATTGGGTGGAATGAGCAGTTCTTC. Amino acid sequence: CASSLIGWNEQFF. V usage is TRBV27 and J usage is TRBJ2-1; unclear D gene. The CDR3 runs 13 residues. The germline V gene has CDR1 MNHEY and CDR2 SMNVEV (reference sequence). Trimming cost V 2 bases and J 7 bases, with 9 bases left between them.

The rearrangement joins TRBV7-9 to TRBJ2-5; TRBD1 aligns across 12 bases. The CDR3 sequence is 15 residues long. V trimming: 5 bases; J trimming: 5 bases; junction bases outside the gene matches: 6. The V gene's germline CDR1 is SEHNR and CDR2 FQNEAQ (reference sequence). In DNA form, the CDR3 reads TGTGCCAGCAGCCACCGGGACAGGGGGCCGGAGACCCAGTACTTC. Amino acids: CASSHRDRGPETQYF.

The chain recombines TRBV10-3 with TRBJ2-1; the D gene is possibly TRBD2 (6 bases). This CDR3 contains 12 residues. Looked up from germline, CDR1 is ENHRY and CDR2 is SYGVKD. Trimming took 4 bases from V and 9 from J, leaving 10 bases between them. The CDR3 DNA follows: TGTGCCATCAGTGCTGGGAGGAGTGAGCAGTTCTTC. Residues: CAISAGRSEQFF.

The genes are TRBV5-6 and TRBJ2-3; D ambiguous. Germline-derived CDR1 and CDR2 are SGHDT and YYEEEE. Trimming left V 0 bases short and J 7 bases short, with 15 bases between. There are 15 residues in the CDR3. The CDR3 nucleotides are TGTGCCAGCAGCTTGGTTATGGTTACAACAAATACGCAGTATTTT. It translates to CASSLVMVTTNTQYF.

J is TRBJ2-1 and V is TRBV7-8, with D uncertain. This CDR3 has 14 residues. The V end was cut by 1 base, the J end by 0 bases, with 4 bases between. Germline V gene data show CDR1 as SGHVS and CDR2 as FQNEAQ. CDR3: CASSLGGSYNEQFF. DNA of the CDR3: TGTGCCAGCAGCTTAGGGGGCTCCTACAATGAGCAGTTCTTC.

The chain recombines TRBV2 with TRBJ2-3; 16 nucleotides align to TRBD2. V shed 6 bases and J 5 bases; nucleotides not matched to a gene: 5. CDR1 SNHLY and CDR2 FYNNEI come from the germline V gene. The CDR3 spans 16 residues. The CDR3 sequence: CASSPGTSGGGDTQYF. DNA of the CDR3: TGTGCCAGCAGCCCTGGGACTAGCGGGGGGGGAGATACGCAGTATTTT.

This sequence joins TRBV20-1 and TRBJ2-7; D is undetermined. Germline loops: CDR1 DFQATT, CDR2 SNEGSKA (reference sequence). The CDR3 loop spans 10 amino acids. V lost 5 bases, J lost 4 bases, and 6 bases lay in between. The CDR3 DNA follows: TGCAGTGCTTGGGCGTACGAGCAGTACTTC. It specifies CSAWAYEQYF.

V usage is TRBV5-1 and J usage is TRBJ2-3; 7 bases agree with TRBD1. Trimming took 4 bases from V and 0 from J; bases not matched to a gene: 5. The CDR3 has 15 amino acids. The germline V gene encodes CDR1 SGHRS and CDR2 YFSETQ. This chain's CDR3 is CASSHEGASTDTQYF. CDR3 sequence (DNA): TGCGCCAGCAGCCACGAGGGGGCGAGCACAGATACGCAGTATTTT.

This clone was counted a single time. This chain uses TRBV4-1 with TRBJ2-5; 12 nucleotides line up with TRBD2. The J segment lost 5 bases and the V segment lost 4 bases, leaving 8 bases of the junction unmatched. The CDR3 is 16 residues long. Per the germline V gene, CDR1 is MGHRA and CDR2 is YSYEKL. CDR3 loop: CASSRRLAGEGETQYF. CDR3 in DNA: TGCGCCAGCAGCCGCCGACTAGCGGGGGAGGGGGAGACCCAGTACTTC.

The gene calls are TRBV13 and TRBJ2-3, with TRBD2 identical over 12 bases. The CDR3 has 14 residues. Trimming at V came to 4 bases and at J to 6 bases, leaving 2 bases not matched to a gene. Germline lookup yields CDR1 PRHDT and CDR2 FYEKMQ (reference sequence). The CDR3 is CASSYGTSGDTQYF. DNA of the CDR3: TGTGCCAGCAGCTACGGGACTAGCGGGGATACGCAGTATTTT.

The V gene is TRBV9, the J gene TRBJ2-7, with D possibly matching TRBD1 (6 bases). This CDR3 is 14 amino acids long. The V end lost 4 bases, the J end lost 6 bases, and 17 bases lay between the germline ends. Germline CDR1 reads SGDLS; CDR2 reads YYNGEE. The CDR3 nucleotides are TGTGCCAGCAGCCTCCATCAGGGGTTGGGCGAGCAGTACTTC. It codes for CASSLHQGLGEQYF.

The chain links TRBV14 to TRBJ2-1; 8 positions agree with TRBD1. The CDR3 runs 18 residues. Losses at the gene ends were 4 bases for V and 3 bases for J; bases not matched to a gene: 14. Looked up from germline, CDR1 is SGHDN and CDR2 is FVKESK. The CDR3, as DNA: TGTGCCAGCAGCCTAACGGACAGGGTTCGGCCTGACTACAATGAGCAGTTCTTC. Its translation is CASSLTDRVRPDYNEQFF.

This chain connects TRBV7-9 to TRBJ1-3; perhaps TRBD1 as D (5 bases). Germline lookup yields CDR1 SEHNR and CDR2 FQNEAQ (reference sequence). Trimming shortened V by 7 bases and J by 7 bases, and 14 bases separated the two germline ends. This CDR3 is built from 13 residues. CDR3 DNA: TGTGCCAGCACCAGGGACCAATGGAACACCATATATTTT. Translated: CASTRDQWNTIYF.

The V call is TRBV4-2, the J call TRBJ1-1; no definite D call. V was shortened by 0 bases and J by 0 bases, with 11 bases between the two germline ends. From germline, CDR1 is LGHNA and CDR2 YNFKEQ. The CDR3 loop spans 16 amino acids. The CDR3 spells CASSQEFADMNTEAFF. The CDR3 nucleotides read TGTGCCAGCAGCCAAGAATTCGCAGATATGAACACTGAAGCTTTCTTT.